Following are 29 T cell receptor beta chains from one sample sequenced in a study of CD8 T cells in Susac syndrome. With random hexamers, reverse transcription was performed on roughly 0.5 to 1 ug of RNA. TCRdb analysed the immunoSEQ multiplex PCR reads with MiXCR anew, one entry per CDR3 protein. This sample carries 200,000 to 250,000 distinct CDR3 sequences, about 94% of them seen once, and the ten largest clones take 0.065% to 0.075%. Input material: CD4+ T cells from PBMCs. These receptor sequences come from a human donor with multiple sclerosis.

The rearrangement uses TRBV7-9 and TRBJ1-2; TRBD1 matches 8 bases. Germline CDR1 reads SEHNR; CDR2 reads FQNEAQ (reference sequence). The J segment lost 8 bases and the V segment lost 6 bases, leaving 5 bases of the junction unmatched. This CDR3 comprises 12 residues. CDR3 nucleotide sequence: TGTGCCAGCAGGATACAGGGGGAGGGCTACACCTTC. It is translated as CASRIQGEGYTF.

This chain links TRBV12-3 or TRBV12-4 with TRBJ1-4, with D possibly being TRBD1 (5 bases). Trimming shortened V by 1 base and J by 8 bases, and 17 bases separated the two germline ends. This CDR3 has 16 residues. DNA for the CDR3: TGTGCCAGCAGTTTAGGGACAAGCCCGCGAAACGAAAAACTGTTTTTT. The encoded protein is CASSLGTSPRNEKLFF.

This chain joins TRBV7-3 and TRBJ2-1, with D possibly being TRBD2 (7 bases). The CDR3 runs 16 residues. The germline CDR1 and CDR2 sequences are SGHTA and FQGTGA. The ends were cut back, 1 base at V and 0 bases at J, with 10 bases in the middle. The CDR3 spells CASSLNGGRSYNEQFF. The CDR3 DNA is TGTGCCAGCAGCTTAAACGGGGGGCGCTCCTACAATGAGCAGTTCTTC.

J is TRBJ1-4 and V is TRBV4-2; D is uncertain. Germline lookup yields CDR1 LGHNA and CDR2 YNFKEQ. V was pared by 0 bases and J by 5 bases, with 7 bases between. The CDR3 sequence is 14 residues long. The CDR3: CASSQEDGNEKLFF. CDR3 coding DNA: TGTGCCAGCAGCCAAGAGGACGGGAATGAAAAACTGTTTTTT.

The chain is built from TRBV5-1 and TRBJ2-5; TRBD2 matches 9 bases. This CDR3 is 15 amino acids long. CDR1 and CDR2 from the germline V gene are SGHRS and YFSETQ. The V gene end was trimmed by 5 bases and the J gene end by 5 bases; junction bases not matched to a gene: 10. The CDR3 loop reads CASSWTSDSRETQYF. The CDR3, as DNA: TGCGCCAGCAGTTGGACTAGCGATTCACGGGAGACCCAGTACTTC. The complete variable domain, with remaining parts taken from reference TRBV5-1 and TRBJ2-5, reads KAGVTQTPRYLIKTRGQQVTLSCSPISGHRSVSWYQQTPGQGLQFLFEYFSETQRNKGNFPGRFSGRQFSNSRSEMNVSTLELGDSALYLCASSWTSDSRETQYFGPGTRLLVL.

This rearrangement joins TRBV11-2 to TRBJ2-3; D possibly corresponds to TRBD2 (6 bases). V lost 5 bases to trimming and J lost 8 bases, with 20 bases between them. The CDR3 is made up of 15 amino acids. Per the germline V gene, CDR1 is SGHAT and CDR2 is FQNNGV. The CDR3 nucleotides read TGTGCCAGCAGCCCGCTGCGGGGAAACCTGGGTACGCAGTATTTT. Its translation is CASSPLRGNLGTQYF.

The gene calls are TRBV20-1 and TRBJ1-1; 7 positions agree with TRBD1. From germline, CDR1 is DFQATT and CDR2 SNEGSKA (reference sequence). The CDR3 is made up of 15 amino acids. V was clipped by 1 base and J by 3 bases; unmatched bases: 8. CDR3 loop: CSARGAGTAYTEAFF. Here the CDR3 DNA reads TGCAGTGCTAGAGGGGCCGGGACAGCCTACACTGAAGCTTTCTTT.

In DNA form, the CDR3 reads TGTGCCACCAGCAGAGATAGAGGGGTTGGAAACACCATATATTTT. It yields the protein CATSRDRGVGNTIYF. V and J are TRBV15 and TRBJ1-3, with D possibly matching TRBD1 (5 bases). The CDR3 spans 15 residues. The germline V gene has CDR1 LNHNV and CDR2 YYDKDF (reference sequence). Trimming cost V 0 bases and J 3 bases, with 9 bases left between them.

The chain has TRBV6-5 and TRBJ2-5, with 14 bases lining up with TRBD2. CDR3 size: 17 residues. With 4 bases clipped from V and 5 bases from J, the junction kept 9 bases outside the gene matches. Germline-derived CDR1 and CDR2 are MNHEY and SVGAGI. The CDR3 nucleotides are TGTGCCAGCAGTTCGGGACTAGCGGGGGCGAGGATGGAGACCCAGTACTTC. It codes for CASSSGLAGARMETQYF.

This chain links TRBV6-6 with TRBJ1-1; possible D gene TRBD1, 6 bases. V gave up 4 bases and J gave up 4 bases, with 10 bases separating them. The CDR3 extends over 13 amino acids. The germline gives CDR1 MNHNY, CDR2 SVGAGI (reference sequence). The CDR3 DNA sequence: TGTGCCAGCAGTTTCAGGGGAATCACTGAAGCTTTCTTT. Protein sequence: CASSFRGITEAFF.

In this sample, this clonotype turned up once. CDR3 DNA: TGTGCCAGCAGCTTAGGTCCCGGGACAGGGATTAACTATGGCTACACCTTC. Its protein is CASSLGPGTGINYGYTF. V gene TRBV7-2 combines with J gene TRBJ1-2; 9 positions agree with TRBD1. The trim removed 1 base at V and 1 base at J, leaving 7 bases unmatched. Germline assignment: CDR1 SGHTA and CDR2 FQGNSA. CDR3 length equals 17 residues.

J is TRBJ2-1 and V is TRBV7-2, with a weak D call TRBD1 (6 bases). This CDR3 is 13 amino acids long. Germline assignment: CDR1 SGHTA and CDR2 FQGNSA. V lost 5 bases, J lost 8 bases, and 13 bases lay in between. CDR3 coding DNA: TGTGCCAGCAGCAAACAGGGTACCTATGAGCAGTTCTTC. Its translation is CASSKQGTYEQFF.

A few counts support this clonotype. The V gene is TRBV5-1, the J gene TRBJ1-4, with D perhaps TRBD1 (6 bases). The CDR3 sequence is 16 residues long. Deletions cut 0 bases from V and 0 bases from J, with 9 bases between. Germline loops: CDR1 SGHRS, CDR2 YFSETQ. The CDR3 protein is CASSLAGQPTNEKLFF. The CDR3 DNA follows: TGCGCCAGCAGCTTGGCCGGACAGCCAACTAATGAAAAACTGTTTTTT.

The chain recombines TRBV30 with TRBJ1-2; D uncertain. This CDR3 region has 13 residues. Germline CDR1 reads GTSNPN; CDR2 reads SVGIG (reference sequence). Trimming shortened V by 0 bases and J by 4 bases, and 9 bases separated the two germline ends. The CDR3 is CAWSVLRSYGYTF. CDR3 in DNA: TGTGCCTGGAGTGTCCTACGGAGCTATGGCTACACCTTC.

With respect to this clonotype: The missing conserved phenylalanine or tryptophan at the end of this CDR3 makes a read error likely. Because the CDR3's place on the DNA is in doubt, the DNA is left out and the CDR3 is given as listed by TCRdb. The V gene is TRBV12-3 or TRBV12-4, the J gene TRBJ2-1; the tabulated D call, TRBD1, remains unverified against the DNA. The CDR3 spans 14 amino acids, including both terminal residues. The CDR3 loop is CASSSGAGGGFPLL.

This clonotype was seen more than once but under ten times. V is TRBV6-1 and J is TRBJ2-7; D is ambiguous. The germline V gene encodes CDR1 MNHNS and CDR2 SASEGT. Trimming took off 4 bases at V and 6 bases at J, with 13 bases between the two ends. The CDR3 consists of 13 residues. This CDR3 reads CASSALQFAEQYV. The CDR3, as DNA: TGTGCCAGCAGTGCCCTACAGTTCGCCGAGCAGTACGTC.

The rearrangement joins TRBV20-1 to TRBJ1-1, with D unresolved. Germline CDR1 reads DFQATT; CDR2 reads SNEGSKA (reference sequence). The CDR3 length is 11 residues. Trimming cost V 3 bases and J 4 bases, with 6 bases left between them. CDR3 DNA: TGCAGTGCTAGGGAGGGCACTGAAGCTTTCTTT. Its translation is CSAREGTEAFF.

This clonotype occurred once. The chain has TRBV29-1 and TRBJ2-7, with a tentative D call TRBD2 (6 bases). From germline, CDR1 is SQVTM and CDR2 ANQGSEA. Trimming stripped 6 bases from V and 7 bases from J, with 13 bases between. The CDR3 contains 11 residues. The CDR3 here is CSVAFGGEQYF. The CDR3 coding sequence is TGCAGCGTCGCCTTTGGGGGGGAGCAGTACTTC.

The V gene is TRBV5-6, the J gene TRBJ2-3; TRBD2 matches at 14 bases. This CDR3 comprises 20 residues. Losses at the gene ends were 3 bases for V and 1 base for J; bases not matched to a gene: 13. Looked up from germline, CDR1 is SGHDT and CDR2 is YYEEEE. The CDR3 nucleotides read TGTGCCAGCAGCTCACCGGGACTAGCGGGAGCATTGTGGGGCACAGATACGCAGTATTTT. It specifies CASSSPGLAGALWGTDTQYF.

V gene TRBV29-1 combines with J gene TRBJ2-4; 10 bases are a match to TRBD2. The CDR3 spans 14 residues. Germline V lookup: CDR1 SQVTM, CDR2 ANQGSEA. After removal of 3 bases from V and 9 bases from J, the junction contained 8 bases not matched to a gene. The CDR3 DNA sequence: TGCAGCGTTGACGTAGCGGGAGGCGGAGGCATTCAGTACTTC. This gives the protein CSVDVAGGGGIQYF.

The chain links TRBV5-1 to TRBJ1-1, with D tentatively TRBD1 (5 bases). Trimming shortened V by 4 bases and J by 0 bases, and 16 bases separated the two germline ends. Germline CDR1 reads SGHRS; CDR2 reads YFSETQ. The CDR3 consists of 16 residues. The chain's CDR3 is CASSAIGGRMNTEAFF. In DNA form, the CDR3 reads TGCGCCAGCAGCGCTATTGGGGGTCGGATGAACACTGAAGCTTTCTTT.

CDR3 in amino acids: CASSQVPSGANEQFF. CDR3 nucleotides: TGCGCCAGCAGCCAAGTCCCAAGTGGGGCGAATGAGCAGTTCTTC. This rearrangement joins TRBV4-1 to TRBJ2-1; perhaps TRBD1 as D (5 bases). The ends were cut back, 1 base at V and 7 bases at J, with 14 bases in the middle. Per the germline V gene, CDR1 is MGHRA and CDR2 is YSYEKL. The CDR3 has 15 residues.

The V and J genes are TRBV19 and TRBJ1-2; 8 nucleotides match TRBD1. V gave up 5 bases and J gave up 3 bases; unmatched junction bases: 8. Germline CDR1 is LNHDA and CDR2 is SQIVND (reference sequence). The CDR3 is 15 amino acids. The CDR3 nucleotides read TGTGCCAGTAGTGGCCGTCGGGGACAGGACTATGGCTACACCTTC. It specifies CASSGRRGQDYGYTF. Looking up the rest from reference TRBV19 and TRBJ1-2 gives the full variable domain: DGGITQSPKYLFRKEGQNVTLSCEQNLNHDAMYWYRQDPGQGLRLIYYSQIVNDFQKGDIAEGYSVSREKKESFPLTVTSAQKNPTAFYLCASSGRRGQDYGYTFGSGTRLTVV.

In its sample, this clonotype was seen a few times. The chain joins TRBV5-4 to TRBJ1-2; D is ambiguous. The CDR3 covers 13 residues. Trimming left V 0 bases short and J 4 bases short, with 7 bases between. Germline CDR1 reads SGHNT; CDR2 reads YYREEE (reference sequence). The CDR3 nucleotides read TGTGCCAGCAGCTTGGAGGCCGGCTATGGCTACACCTTC. It specifies CASSLEAGYGYTF.

The V and J genes are TRBV28 and TRBJ2-7, with D unclear. V shed 6 bases and J shed 3 bases, with 15 bases lying between them. This CDR3 has 14 residues. Germline loops: CDR1 MDHEN, CDR2 SYDVKM. As DNA, the CDR3 is TGTGCCAGCAGCCCCGCGCAGTCGATCTACGAGCAGTACGTC. It encodes CASSPAQSIYEQYV.

The chain employs TRBV20-1 and TRBJ1-2; D remains unclear. This CDR3 region has 15 residues. V was cut by 0 bases and J by 7 bases, with 18 bases left in between. CDR1 is DFQATT and CDR2 is SNEGSKA in the germline V gene (reference sequence). The CDR3 reads CSARDRLNPIAGYTF. The CDR3 nucleotides are TGCAGTGCTAGAGATCGTCTTAATCCGATAGCTGGCTACACCTTC.

This CDR3 reads CAISESGLARNEQFF. In nucleotides, the CDR3 is TGTGCCATCAGTGAGTCGGGACTCGCACGCAATGAGCAGTTCTTC. The chain joins TRBV10-3 to TRBJ2-1; D possibly corresponds to TRBD2 (6 bases). Trimming took 0 bases from V and 6 from J, leaving 12 bases between them. Germline V gene data show CDR1 as ENHRY and CDR2 as SYGVKD. This CDR3 contains 15 residues.

The chain uses TRBV7-9 and TRBJ1-1; 11 bases align to TRBD1. The CDR3 has 14 residues. V dropped 7 bases and J dropped 4; count of bases not matched to a gene: 5. Germline V lookup: CDR1 SEHNR, CDR2 FQNEAQ (reference sequence). The CDR3 protein is CASILGTGGTEAFF. DNA of the CDR3: TGTGCCAGCATCCTTGGGACAGGGGGCACTGAAGCTTTCTTT.

Written as DNA, the CDR3 is TGTGCCAGCTCACCAGGCCTAGCGGAAACCTACAATGAGCAGTTCTTC. It encodes CASSPGLAETYNEQFF. The chain links TRBV18 to TRBJ2-1, with TRBD2 matching 7 bases. CDR1 and CDR2 from the germline V gene are KGHSH and LQKENI. The CDR3 is 16 residues long. J was trimmed by 2 bases and V by 2 bases; bases with no gene match: 6.